The rows below give T cell receptor beta chains drawn from one sample of a study of T-cell memory formation after mild COVID-19. MiXCR, applied by TCRdb to the 5' RACE reads, yields one record per CDR3 protein. The repertoire includes 30,000 to 45,000 distinct CDR3 sequences, around 10% of them detected once, and less than 30% sits in the top ten. The sequencing input was PBMCs or a T cell subset sorted from them (not recorded which). Receptors originate from a man between 18 and 35 years old who had mild COVID-19 (a few samples of this study predate the infection). Cell type and time point are not known. The CDR3 runs from the conserved cysteine through the conserved F or W.

cdr3_aa: CAWSATGGAYGYTF
v_call: TRBV30
j_call: TRBJ1-2

cdr3_aa: CASSSSPGPPGVYNEQFF
v_call: TRBV7-8
j_call: TRBJ2-1

cdr3_aa: CASSVQGPRTDTQYF
v_call: TRBV5-1
j_call: TRBJ2-3

cdr3_aa: CASAPGGVRNQPQHF
v_call: TRBV19
j_call: TRBJ1-5

cdr3_aa: CASSISEPSSYNEQFF
v_call: TRBV19
j_call: TRBJ2-1

cdr3_aa: CASSFYYEQYF
v_call: TRBV13
j_call: TRBJ2-7

cdr3_aa: CASSLQGRSPLHF
v_call: TRBV11-1
j_call: TRBJ1-6

cdr3_aa: CASSQTTGGYGYTF
v_call: TRBV4-3
j_call: TRBJ1-2

cdr3_aa: CSVGGQLNTEAFF
v_call: TRBV29-1
j_call: TRBJ1-1

cdr3_aa: CASSLEPGQGARNTIYF
v_call: TRBV5-1
j_call: TRBJ1-3

cdr3_aa: CASSHRDGEYNEQFF
v_call: TRBV3-1
j_call: TRBJ2-1

cdr3_aa: CSASGGSRKDF
v_call: TRBV20-1
j_call: TRBJ1-5

cdr3_aa: CASSLNGETEAFF
v_call: TRBV11-2
j_call: TRBJ1-1

cdr3_aa: CASSSPMGRYNEQFF
v_call: TRBV11-2
j_call: TRBJ2-1

cdr3_aa: CASSLRLAGGIDEQFF
v_call: TRBV13
j_call: TRBJ2-1

cdr3_aa: CASSTSTGTEAFF
v_call: TRBV7-7
j_call: TRBJ1-1

cdr3_aa: CASSLGGTVNQPQHF
v_call: TRBV12-3/TRBV12-4
j_call: TRBJ1-5

cdr3_aa: CASSRTAIGENEQFF
v_call: TRBV6-5
j_call: TRBJ2-1

cdr3_aa: CASSFRDLPGELFF
v_call: TRBV7-8
j_call: TRBJ2-2

cdr3_aa: CSARGGTEAFF
v_call: TRBV20-1
j_call: TRBJ1-1

cdr3_aa: CASSLVFLAGEDTQYF
v_call: TRBV11-2
j_call: TRBJ2-3

cdr3_aa: CASSLLQGATEAFF
v_call: TRBV5-1
j_call: TRBJ1-1

cdr3_aa: CASSPIQVKLYNEQFF
v_call: TRBV7-3
j_call: TRBJ2-1

cdr3_aa: CASSSDSGNTIYF
v_call: TRBV7-2
j_call: TRBJ1-3

cdr3_aa: CASSQDSGGAGEQFF
v_call: TRBV4-1
j_call: TRBJ2-1

cdr3_aa: CASTSVGTGAFEAFF
v_call: TRBV28
j_call: TRBJ1-1